One sample yielded the 29 T cell receptor beta chains listed below, sequenced in a study of blood T cell repertoires in COVID-19. Libraries were prepared by immunoSEQ multiplex PCR; TCRdb keeps only in-frame clonotypes and omits some of them. The sample gives about 190,000 clones, approximately 91% of which show up once; approximately 1.1% is in the top ten. Sequenced input: peripheral blood. These receptors were taken from a man aged 25-45 years with acute or convalescent COVID-19.

The chain carries TRBV28 and TRBJ2-6; D is possibly TRBD2 (6 bases). The CDR3 runs to 17 residues. The germline V and J ends were trimmed by 6 bases and 0 bases, with 15 bases remaining between them. CDR1 MDHEN and CDR2 SYDVKM come from the germline V gene. CDR3: CASRGGMANSGANVLTF. As DNA, the CDR3 is TGTGCCAGCAGAGGCGGGATGGCAAACTCTGGGGCCAACGTCCTGACTTTC.

The chain uses TRBV3-1 (or the pseudogene TRBV3-2) and TRBJ1-4; 7 bases map to TRBD1. Losses at the gene ends were 6 bases for V and 8 bases for J; bases not matched to a gene: 9. CDR1 and CDR2 (germline): LGHDT, YNNKEL (reference sequence). The length of the CDR3 is 14 residues. The CDR3 nucleotides are TGTGCCAGCAGTCCTACCGGGACAGTGGAAAAACTGTTTTTT. It is translated as CASSPTGTVEKLFF.

The chain employs TRBV10-1 and TRBJ2-7; D gene uncertain. CDR1 is WNHNN, CDR2 SYGVQD, per germline (reference sequence). Between the trimmed V and J ends, which lost 10 bases and 4 bases, there was a span of 14 bases. The CDR3 covers 12 residues. The CDR3 reads CATPRVRYEQYF. The CDR3 DNA is TGCGCCACCCCACGGGTTAGGTACGAGCAGTACTTC.

This clone has just one count. The V gene is TRBV5-1, the J gene TRBJ1-5; a weak D match, TRBD1 (5 bases). Germline values: CDR1 SGHRS, CDR2 YFSETQ. The CDR3 has 14 residues. Trimming removed 4 bases from V and 9 bases from J, with 17 bases in between. Here the CDR3 reads CASSPGGGALPQHF. The CDR3 DNA sequence: TGCGCCAGCAGCCCGGGGGGAGGGGCTCTGCCCCAGCATTTT.

The genes are TRBV28 and TRBJ1-3; no clear D gene. The CDR3 contains 14 residues. V lost 7 bases and J 0 bases, leaving 10 bases between the germline ends. Germline CDR1 and CDR2: MDHEN and SYDVKM. The CDR3 loop reads CASISGSSGNTIYF. CDR3 nucleotide sequence: TGTGCCAGCATTTCGGGGAGCTCTGGAAACACCATATATTTT.

The genes are TRBV19 and TRBJ2-1; 8 positions agree with TRBD2. The length of the CDR3 is 14 residues. Trimming at V came to 1 base and at J to 11 bases, leaving 7 bases not matched to a gene. Germline V gene sequence: CDR1 LNHDA, CDR2 SQIVND (reference sequence). The CDR3, as DNA: TGTGCCAGTAGTATAGGGCTAGCGGGCAAGCAGCAGTTCTTC. It codes for CASSIGLAGKQQFF.

V gene TRBV19 combines with J gene TRBJ2-1; 7 bases are a match to TRBD2. CDR3 length equals 17 residues. In germline, CDR1 is LNHDA, CDR2 SQIVND (reference sequence). Germline trimming cut 1 base from V and 10 bases from J; bases unmatched to any gene: 16. The CDR3 sequence is CASSIARIAGLVGEQFF. The DNA for the CDR3 is TGTGCCAGTAGTATAGCTCGGATAGCGGGCCTAGTTGGGGAGCAGTTCTTC.

Written as DNA, the CDR3 is TGTGCCTGGAGTAATCGGAGAGGGGGGACCCAGTACTTC. It yields the protein CAWSNRRGGTQYF. The chain has TRBV30 and TRBJ2-5, with a weak D call TRBD1 (6 bases). Trimming pared 2 bases from V and 7 bases from J, leaving 14 bases between. Germline CDR1 is GTSNPN and CDR2 is SVGIG (reference sequence). CDR3 size: 13 residues. The full variable domain, rest sourced from reference TRBV30 and TRBJ2-5, is SQTIHQWPATLVQPVGSPLSLECTVEGTSNPNLYWYRQAAGRGLQLLFYSVGIGQISSEVPQNLSASRPQDRQFILSSKKLLLSDSGFYLCAWSNRRGGTQYFGPGTRLLVL.

The V call is TRBV5-4, the J call TRBJ1-2; 7 bases agree with TRBD1. The CDR3 has 14 residues. After removal of 3 bases from V and 2 bases from J, the junction contained 4 bases not matched to a gene. The germline gives CDR1 SGHNT, CDR2 YYREEE (reference sequence). This CDR3 reads CASSSGQVNYGYTF. In DNA form, the CDR3 reads TGTGCCAGCAGCTCCGGACAGGTGAACTATGGCTACACCTTC. Full variable domain (missing parts from reference TRBV5-4 and TRBJ1-2): ETGVTQSPTHLIKTRGQQVTLRCSSQSGHNTVSWYQQALGQGPQFIFQYYREEENGRGNFPPRFSGLQFPNYSSELNVNALELDDSALYLCASSSGQVNYGYTFGSGTRLTVV.

This clone was recorded a few times. V is TRBV7-6 and J is TRBJ1-3; TRBD1 matches 9 bases. The CDR3 length is 15 residues. With 6 bases clipped from V and 0 bases from J, the junction kept 3 bases outside the gene matches. Germline values: CDR1 SGHVS, CDR2 FNYEAQ. DNA for the CDR3: TGTGCCAGCAGGGCGACAGGGGGCTCTGGAAACACCATATATTTT. Translated, it gives CASRATGGSGNTIYF.

As regards this clone: Other nucleotide sequences in the sample specify the same CDR3. The rearrangement joins TRBV9 to TRBJ2-3; D is undetermined. This CDR3 has 12 residues. Germline V gives CDR1 SGDLS, CDR2 YYNGEE. The ends were cut back, 1 base at V and 2 bases at J, with 2 bases in the middle. CDR3 in amino acids: CASSVLTDTQYF. CDR3 DNA sequence: TGTGCCAGCAGCGTACTCACAGATACGCAGTATTTT.

This chain connects TRBV6-5 to TRBJ1-5, with D perhaps TRBD1 (6 bases). The CDR3 spans 15 residues. CDR1 and CDR2 from the germline V gene are MNHEY and SVGAGI. V was cut by 7 bases and J by 4 bases, with 17 bases left in between. The CDR3 nucleotides are TGTGCCAGCAACCAAGGACAGACGGGGAATCAGCCCCAGCATTTT. Encoded protein: CASNQGQTGNQPQHF.

The genes are TRBV7-8 and TRBJ2-7, with D perhaps matching TRBD1 (6 bases). The length of the CDR3 is 12 residues. V was trimmed by 5 bases and J by 12 bases, leaving 17 bases between them. CDR1 and CDR2 (germline): SGHVS, FQNEAQ. The CDR3 spells CASSLFGQNGYF. The CDR3, as DNA: TGTGCCAGCAGCCTATTTGGACAGAATGGGTACTTC.

The chain joins TRBV7-6 to TRBJ1-1; D may be TRBD1 (6 bases). Germline values: CDR1 SGHVS, CDR2 FNYEAQ. This CDR3 comprises 17 residues. V lost 2 bases and J 0 bases, leaving 16 bases between the germline ends. Here the CDR3 reads CASSLSYGGRVNTEAFF. The CDR3 DNA is TGTGCCAGCAGCTTAAGTTATGGGGGCAGGGTGAACACTGAAGCTTTCTTT.

This sequence joins TRBV19 and TRBJ2-3, with TRBD1 as a possible D gene (8 bases). Looked up from germline, CDR1 is LNHDA and CDR2 is SQIVND (reference sequence). Trimming removed 8 bases at V and 13 bases at J, with 16 bases between. The CDR3 extends over 11 amino acids. The CDR3 DNA follows: TGTGCCAGTGGGGGGGACAGGTCAAAGTATTTT. Translation gives CASGGDRSKYF.

The chain combines TRBV6-5 with TRBJ1-1; unclear D gene. This CDR3 region has 15 residues. Trimming pared 5 bases from V and 1 base from J, leaving 14 bases between. Germline V lookup: CDR1 MNHEY, CDR2 SVGAGI. The CDR3 is CASSPPGSRNTEAFF. CDR3 nucleotides: TGTGCCAGCAGTCCCCCGGGATCAAGGAACACTGAAGCTTTCTTT.

This clone was recorded only once. The gene calls are TRBV5-8 and TRBJ2-3; D is possibly TRBD2 (5 bases). This CDR3 comprises 15 residues. Trimming took off 3 bases at V and 5 bases at J, with 16 bases between the two ends. Germline CDR1 and CDR2: SGHTS and YDEGEE. In nucleotides, the CDR3 is TGTGCCAGCAGCTCCCATGGGCTAGCTGGAGATACGCAGTATTTT. Its protein is CASSSHGLAGDTQYF.

The chain is built from TRBV5-1 and TRBJ1-4; TRBD1 matches at 8 bases. With 4 bases clipped from V and 8 bases from J, the junction kept 7 bases outside the gene matches. Germline CDR1 SGHRS, CDR2 YFSETQ. CDR3 length: 14 residues. The CDR3 is CASSVGQGREKLFF. CDR3 bases: TGCGCCAGCAGCGTCGGACAGGGCAGAGAAAAACTGTTTTTT.

The chain recombines TRBV28 with TRBJ1-5; D perhaps matches TRBD1 (6 bases). Germline V gives CDR1 MDHEN, CDR2 SYDVKM. The CDR3 extends over 16 amino acids. The V and J ends lost 5 bases and 0 bases respectively, with 14 bases between them. CDR3: CASSAMTGNSNQPQHF. CDR3 nucleotide sequence: TGTGCCAGCAGTGCCATGACAGGTAATAGCAATCAGCCCCAGCATTTT.

The CDR3 nucleotides are TGTGCCAGCAGTTTTAGTTCGAGGTTAGGCACCGGGGAGCTGTTTTTT. This sequence encodes CASSFSSRLGTGELFF. The gene calls are TRBV27 and TRBJ2-2; D is undetermined. Germline CDR1 reads MNHEY; CDR2 reads SMNVEV (reference sequence). Deletions cut 3 bases from V and 4 bases from J, with 15 bases between. The CDR3 loop spans 16 amino acids.

The V gene is TRBV28, the J gene TRBJ1-1; D possibly corresponds to TRBD1 (5 bases). With 2 bases removed from V and 3 bases from J, the gap between germline ends came to 10 bases. This CDR3 is 14 amino acids long. Germline CDR1 reads MDHEN; CDR2 reads SYDVKM. The CDR3 region has the DNA TGTGCCAGCAGTTTAGGGGCAGCACACACTGAAGCTTTCTTT. It translates to CASSLGAAHTEAFF.

The chain uses TRBV6-5 and TRBJ1-1; D not certain. V gave up 6 bases and J gave up 0 bases, with 11 bases separating them. Germline V CDR1 and CDR2: MNHEY, SVGAGI. The CDR3 loop spans 14 amino acids. The CDR3 DNA reads as TGTGCCAGCAGCTCCTTTTATTTGAACACTGAAGCTTTCTTT. Translation: CASSSFYLNTEAFF.

The V gene is TRBV3-1 (or the pseudogene TRBV3-2), the J gene TRBJ1-1; D gene uncertain. CDR1 and CDR2 (germline): LGHDT, YNNKEL (reference sequence). V was trimmed by 1 base and J by 4 bases, leaving 10 bases between them. The CDR3 is 14 residues long. CDR3 nucleotides: TGTGCCAGCAGCCAAGGAACAGTACTCACTGAAGCTTTCTTT. Protein sequence: CASSQGTVLTEAFF.

The rearrangement links TRBV7-3 to TRBJ2-1; the D gene is possibly TRBD1 (6 bases). Germline V gene lookup returns CDR1 SGHTA and CDR2 FQGTGA. The CDR3 has 13 residues. With 5 bases removed from V and 7 bases from J, the gap between germline ends came to 12 bases. The CDR3 is CASSPRQGNEQFF. The DNA for the CDR3 is TGTGCCAGCAGCCCCCGTCAGGGGAATGAGCAGTTCTTC.

The chain couples TRBV5-1 to TRBJ2-2; 9 nucleotides match TRBD2. V dropped 6 bases and J dropped 5; count of bases not matched to a gene: 8. Germline lookup yields CDR1 SGHRS and CDR2 YFSETQ. The CDR3 is 15 amino acids. The CDR3 protein is CASTQASGETGELFF. The CDR3 DNA reads TGCGCCAGCACTCAGGCTAGCGGGGAAACCGGGGAGCTGTTTTTT.

The chain joins TRBV28 to TRBJ1-5; a possible D gene is TRBD1 (6 bases). V shed 8 bases and J shed 0 bases, with 14 bases lying between them. The CDR3 loop spans 15 amino acids. The V gene's germline CDR1 is MDHEN and CDR2 SYDVKM. CDR3 sequence: CASRKGGNSNQPQHF. The CDR3 coding sequence is TGTGCCAGCCGCAAGGGGGGGAATAGCAATCAGCCCCAGCATTTT. Variable domain in full (rest from reference TRBV28 and TRBJ1-5): DVKVTQSSRYLVKRTGEKVFLECVQDMDHENMFWYRQDPGLGLRLIYFSYDVKMKEKGDIPEGYSVSREKKERFSLILESASTNQTSMYLCASRKGGNSNQPQHFGDGTRLSIL.

The V gene is TRBV18, the J gene TRBJ1-2; 7 nucleotides match TRBD1. Germline values: CDR1 KGHSH, CDR2 LQKENI. There are 17 residues in the CDR3. With V trimmed by 3 bases and J by 1 base, 11 bases remained unmatched. CDR3 in amino acids: CASSPSPTGYINYGYTF. CDR3 bases: TGTGCCAGCTCACCGAGCCCGACAGGGTATATTAACTATGGCTACACCTTC.

This chain links TRBV30 with TRBJ2-1; no firm D call. Trimming shortened V by 3 bases and J by 7 bases, and 7 bases separated the two germline ends. The CDR3 is 11 amino acids. Germline CDR1 reads GTSNPN; CDR2 reads SVGIG (reference sequence). The CDR3 here is CAWRLRNEQFF. In nucleotides, the CDR3 is TGTGCCTGGAGGCTCAGGAATGAGCAGTTCTTC.

The chain has TRBV28 and TRBJ1-1; D not certain. Germline loops: CDR1 MDHEN, CDR2 SYDVKM. The V end was cut by 3 bases, the J end by 7 bases, with 9 bases between. This CDR3 contains 12 residues. In DNA form, the CDR3 reads TGTGCCAGCAGTTTTCCTATTGGTGAAGCTTTCTTT. It specifies CASSFPIGEAFF.